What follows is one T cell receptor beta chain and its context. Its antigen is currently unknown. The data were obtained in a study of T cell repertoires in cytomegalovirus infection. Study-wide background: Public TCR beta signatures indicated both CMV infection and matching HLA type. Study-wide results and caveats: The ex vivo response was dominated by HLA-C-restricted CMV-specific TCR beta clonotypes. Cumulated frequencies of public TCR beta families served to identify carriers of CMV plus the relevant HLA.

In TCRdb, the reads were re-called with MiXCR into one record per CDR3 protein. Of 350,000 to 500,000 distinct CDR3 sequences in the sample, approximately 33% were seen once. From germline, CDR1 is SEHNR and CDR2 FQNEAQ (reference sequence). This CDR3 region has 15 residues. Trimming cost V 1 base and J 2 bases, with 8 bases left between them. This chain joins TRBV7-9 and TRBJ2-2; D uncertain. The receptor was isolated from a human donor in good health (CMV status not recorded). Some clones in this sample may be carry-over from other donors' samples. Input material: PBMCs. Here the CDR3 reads CASSLVTPNTGELFF. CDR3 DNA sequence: TGTGCCAGCAGCTTAGTGACACCCAACACCGGGGAGCTGTTTTTT.